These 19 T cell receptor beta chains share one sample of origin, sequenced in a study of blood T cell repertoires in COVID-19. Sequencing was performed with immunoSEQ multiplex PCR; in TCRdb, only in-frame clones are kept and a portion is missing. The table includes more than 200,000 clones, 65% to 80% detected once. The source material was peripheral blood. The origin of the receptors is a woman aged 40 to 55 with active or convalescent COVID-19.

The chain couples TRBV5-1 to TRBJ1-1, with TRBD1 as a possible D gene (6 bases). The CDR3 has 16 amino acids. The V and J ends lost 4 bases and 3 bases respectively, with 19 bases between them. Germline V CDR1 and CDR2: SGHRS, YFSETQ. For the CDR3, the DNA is TGCGCCAGCAGCCCCCGCCAGGGGAGCTATGACACTGAAGCTTTCTTT. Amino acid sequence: CASSPRQGSYDTEAFF.

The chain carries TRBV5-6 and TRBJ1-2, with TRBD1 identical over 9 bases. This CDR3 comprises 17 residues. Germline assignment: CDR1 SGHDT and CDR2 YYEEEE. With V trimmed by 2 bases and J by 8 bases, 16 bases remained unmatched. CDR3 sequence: CASSFTPGGGQGYGYTF. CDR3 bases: TGTGCCAGCAGCTTTACCCCCGGGGGGGGACAGGGTTACGGCTACACCTTC.

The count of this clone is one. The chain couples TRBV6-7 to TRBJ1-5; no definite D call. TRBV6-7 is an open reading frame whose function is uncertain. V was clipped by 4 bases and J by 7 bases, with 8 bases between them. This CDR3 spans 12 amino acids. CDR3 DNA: TGTGCCAGCAGTTCCCTCCGGCAGCCCCAGCATTTT. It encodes CASSSLRQPQHF.

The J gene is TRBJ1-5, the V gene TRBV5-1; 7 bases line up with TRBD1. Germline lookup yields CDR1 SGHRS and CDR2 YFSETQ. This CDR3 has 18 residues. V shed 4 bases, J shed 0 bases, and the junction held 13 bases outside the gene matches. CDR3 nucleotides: TGCGCCAGCAGCCCCGGGACAGCCCGGGGGTATAGCAATCAGCCCCAGCATTTT. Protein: CASSPGTARGYSNQPQHF.

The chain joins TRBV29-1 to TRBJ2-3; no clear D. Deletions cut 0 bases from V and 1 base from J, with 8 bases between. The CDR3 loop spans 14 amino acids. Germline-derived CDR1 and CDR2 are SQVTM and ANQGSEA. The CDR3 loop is CSVEEAHRTDTQYF. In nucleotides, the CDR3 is TGCAGCGTTGAAGAGGCCCACCGCACAGATACGCAGTATTTT.

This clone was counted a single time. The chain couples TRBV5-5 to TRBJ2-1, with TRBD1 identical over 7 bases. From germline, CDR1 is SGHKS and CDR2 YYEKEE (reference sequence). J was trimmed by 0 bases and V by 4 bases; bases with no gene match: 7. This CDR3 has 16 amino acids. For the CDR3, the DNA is TGTGCCAGCAGCCCCGGACAGGTTCCCTCCTACAATGAGCAGTTCTTC. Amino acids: CASSPGQVPSYNEQFF.

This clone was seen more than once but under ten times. The CDR3 DNA follows: TGTGCCATCAGTGAGGGGACAGGCGATAATTCACCCCTCCACTTT. Residues: CAISEGTGDNSPLHF. The genes are TRBV10-3 and TRBJ1-6, with TRBD1 matching 8 bases. V gave up 2 bases and J gave up 5 bases; unmatched junction bases: 2. Germline V CDR1 and CDR2: ENHRY, SYGVKD. CDR3 size: 15 residues.

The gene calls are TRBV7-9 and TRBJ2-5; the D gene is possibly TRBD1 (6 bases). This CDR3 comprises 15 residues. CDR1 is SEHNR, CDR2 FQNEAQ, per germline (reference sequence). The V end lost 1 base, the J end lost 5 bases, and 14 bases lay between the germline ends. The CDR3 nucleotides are TGTGCCAGCAGCTTAGTTGCAGGGGTGGCGGAGACCCAGTACTTC. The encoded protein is CASSLVAGVAETQYF.

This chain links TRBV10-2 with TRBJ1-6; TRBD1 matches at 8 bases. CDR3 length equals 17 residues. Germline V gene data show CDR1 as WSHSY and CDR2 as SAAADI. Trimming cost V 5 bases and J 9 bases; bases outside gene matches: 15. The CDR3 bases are TGCGCCAGCAGTTTAAACACAGGGGGAACAGAGGCTTCACCCCTCCACTTT. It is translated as CASSLNTGGTEASPLHF.

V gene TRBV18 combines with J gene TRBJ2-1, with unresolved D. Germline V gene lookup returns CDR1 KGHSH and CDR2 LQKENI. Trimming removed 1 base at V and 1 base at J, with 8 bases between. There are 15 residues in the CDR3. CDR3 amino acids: CASSPLAESYNEQFF. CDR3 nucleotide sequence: TGTGCCAGCTCACCACTCGCCGAGTCCTACAATGAGCAGTTCTTC.

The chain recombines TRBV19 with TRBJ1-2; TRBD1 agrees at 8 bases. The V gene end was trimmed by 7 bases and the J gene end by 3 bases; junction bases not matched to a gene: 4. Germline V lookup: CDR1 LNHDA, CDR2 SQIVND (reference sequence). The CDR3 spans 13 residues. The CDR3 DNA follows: TGTGCCAGTAAGGACAGGGCACACTATGGCTACACCTTC. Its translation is CASKDRAHYGYTF.

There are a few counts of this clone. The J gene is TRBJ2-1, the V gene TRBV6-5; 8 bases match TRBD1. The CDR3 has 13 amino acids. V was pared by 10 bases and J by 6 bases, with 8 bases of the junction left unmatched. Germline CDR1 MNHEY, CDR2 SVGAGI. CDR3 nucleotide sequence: TGTGCCACCAAGGGGACAGGCAGCAATGAGCAGTTCTTC. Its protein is CATKGTGSNEQFF.

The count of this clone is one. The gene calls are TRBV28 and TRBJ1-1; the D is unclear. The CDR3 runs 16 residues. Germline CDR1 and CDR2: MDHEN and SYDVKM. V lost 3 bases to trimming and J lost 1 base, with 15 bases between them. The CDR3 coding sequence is TGTGCCAGCAGTTTGGTTATAGGTGACTCGAACACTGAAGCTTTCTTT. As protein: CASSLVIGDSNTEAFF.

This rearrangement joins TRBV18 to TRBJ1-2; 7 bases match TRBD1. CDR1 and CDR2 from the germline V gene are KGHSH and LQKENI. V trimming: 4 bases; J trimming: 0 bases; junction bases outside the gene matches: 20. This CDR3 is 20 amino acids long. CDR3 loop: CASSRAYSGQPRGANYGYTF. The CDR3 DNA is TGTGCCAGCTCACGCGCTTACTCGGGACAGCCTCGGGGAGCTAACTATGGCTACACCTTC. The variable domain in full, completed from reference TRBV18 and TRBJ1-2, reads NAGVMQNPRHLVRRRGQEARLRCSPMKGHSHVYWYRQLPEEGLKFMVYLQKENIIDESGMPKERFSAEFPKEGPSILRIQQVVRGDSAAYFCASSRAYSGQPRGANYGYTFGSGTRLTVV.

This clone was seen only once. As DNA, the CDR3 is TGTGCCAGCAGCCCCGACAGGGTGACCGGGGAGCTGTTTTTT. As protein: CASSPDRVTGELFF. This chain uses TRBV7-9 with TRBJ2-2, with 7 bases matching TRBD1. The trim removed 5 bases at V and 5 bases at J, leaving 5 bases unmatched. CDR3 length: 14 residues. Germline values: CDR1 SEHNR, CDR2 FQNEAQ (reference sequence).

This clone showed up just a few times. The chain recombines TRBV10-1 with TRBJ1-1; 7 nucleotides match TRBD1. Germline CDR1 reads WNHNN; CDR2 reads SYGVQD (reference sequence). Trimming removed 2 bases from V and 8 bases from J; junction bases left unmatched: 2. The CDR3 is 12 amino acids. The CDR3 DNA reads TGCGCCAGCAGTGAGCCGACAGGGGAAGCTTTCTTT. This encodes CASSEPTGEAFF.

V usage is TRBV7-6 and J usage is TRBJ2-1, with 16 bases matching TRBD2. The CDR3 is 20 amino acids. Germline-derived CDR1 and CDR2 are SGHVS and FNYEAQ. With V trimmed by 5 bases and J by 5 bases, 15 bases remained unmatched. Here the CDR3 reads CASSRFAGTSGGGSNNEQFF. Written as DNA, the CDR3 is TGTGCCAGCAGCCGTTTTGCCGGGACTAGCGGGGGGGGCTCAAACAATGAGCAGTTCTTC.

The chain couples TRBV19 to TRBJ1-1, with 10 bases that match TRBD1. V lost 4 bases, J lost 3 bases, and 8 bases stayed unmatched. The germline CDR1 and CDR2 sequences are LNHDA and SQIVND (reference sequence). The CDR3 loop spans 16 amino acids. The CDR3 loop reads CASSTGQGGLDTEAFF. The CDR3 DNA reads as TGTGCCAGTAGTACCGGACAGGGGGGGTTAGACACTGAAGCTTTCTTT.

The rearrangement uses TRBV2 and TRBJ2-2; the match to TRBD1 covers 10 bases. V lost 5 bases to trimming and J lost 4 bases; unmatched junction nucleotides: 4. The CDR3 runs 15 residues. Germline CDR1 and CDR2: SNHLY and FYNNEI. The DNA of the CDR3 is TGTGCCAGCAGTTGGGACAGGGGTAGCACCGGGGAGCTGTTTTTT. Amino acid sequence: CASSWDRGSTGELFF.